The table lists the clone carrying this T cell receptor (beta chain) with a count of one. Its cognate antigen is unknown. J was trimmed by 8 bases and V by 6 bases; bases with no gene match: 10. Germline V lookup: CDR1 MNHNS, CDR2 SASEGT. The CDR3 sequence is 14 residues long. These data come from a study of graft-versus-host responses after intestinal transplantation. Whole-study context: Recipients had multivisceral, liver-intestinal, or isolated intestinal transplants. Among the recipients, all got anti-thymocyte globulin induction and then tacrolimus and steroids for roughly three years. Findings of the study overall: Within allografts, high graft-versus-host to host-versus-graft clonal ratios were seen among patients with graft-donor T cell macrochimerism. Early post-transplant falls in HvG clones accompanied the peak levels of circulating GvH clones.

Here immunoSEQ multiplex PCR was the method, and the copy in TCRdb shows in-frame clones only, minus some. The sample has 80,000 to 95,000 clones; about 87% are singletons. The sequencing here drew on unstimulated CD4+ T cells sorted from spleen or lymph node cells, taken before transplant. The receptor was isolated from a human donor who was the organ donor for an intestinal transplant. V and J are TRBV6-1 and TRBJ1-2, with 9 bases lining up with TRBD1. CDR3: CASRDPGQGIGYTF. In DNA, the CDR3 is TGTGCCAGCAGGGACCCGGGACAGGGTATAGGCTACACCTTC.